This T cell receptor beta chain was sequenced in a study of blood T cell repertoires in COVID-19. Membership in each cohort depended on participant-reported clinical history. Germline V gene sequence: CDR1 SGHRS, CDR2 YFSETQ. J gave up 4 bases and V 0 bases, and 4 bases lay outside the gene matches. This CDR3 has 16 residues. Original handling: Estimates of nucleated cell counts were drawn from the amplification of reference gene primers. The protocol was immunoSEQ multiplex PCR, while the TCRdb copy is restricted to in-frame clones and leaves out a portion. The V and J calls and the clone size are those of that table, but D and trimming were determined from the DNA. The data contain about 350,000 clones, more than 75% of them seen just once; the ten biggest clones take up roughly 3%.

The sequence came from a woman aged 30 to 39 who had recovered from COVID-19. The V call is TRBV5-1, the J call TRBJ2-2; the match to TRBD2 covers 9 bases. Sequenced sample: PBMCs or T cells enriched from blood (not recorded which). The chain's CDR3 is CASSLALAGPTGELFF. The DNA for the CDR3 is TGCGCCAGCAGCTTGGCGCTAGCGGGACCCACCGGGGAGCTGTTTTTT.